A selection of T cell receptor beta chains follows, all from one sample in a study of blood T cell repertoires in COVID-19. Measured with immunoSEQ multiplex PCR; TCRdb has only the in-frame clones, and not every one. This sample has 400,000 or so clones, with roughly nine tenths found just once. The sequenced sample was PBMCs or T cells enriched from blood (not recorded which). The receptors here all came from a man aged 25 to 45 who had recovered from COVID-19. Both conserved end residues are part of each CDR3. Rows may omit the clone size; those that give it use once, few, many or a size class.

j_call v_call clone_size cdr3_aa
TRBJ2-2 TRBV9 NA CASTASGSPTGELFF
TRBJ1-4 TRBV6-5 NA CASSYSGQPDEKLFF
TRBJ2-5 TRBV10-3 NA CAISEFYSSGGKETQYF
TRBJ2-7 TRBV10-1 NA CASSERQGSEQYF
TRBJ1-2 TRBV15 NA CATSRDLALSRGYTF
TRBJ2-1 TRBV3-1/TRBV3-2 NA CASSLLNNEQFF
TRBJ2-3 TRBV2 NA CASSEARGEADTQYF
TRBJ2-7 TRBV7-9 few CASSLAGTGQGEQYF
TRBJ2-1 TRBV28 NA CASSGGLTEQFF
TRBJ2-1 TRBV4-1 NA CASSQSGQGEPYNEQFF